A selection of T cell receptor beta chains follows, all from one sample in a study of blood T cell repertoires in COVID-19. Sequenced by immunoSEQ multiplex PCR; TCRdb stores in-frame clones only, minus some. Of some 70,000 clones listed, roughly 84% are singletons. Sample: peripheral blood. Receptors originate from a man aged 45-65 years with active COVID-19. Both conserved end residues are part of each CDR3. D genes are given only for firm matches.

CDR3 | DNA | J | V | D
CSLIRGTEAFF | TGCAGCCTGATAAGGGGGACTGAAGCTTTCTTT | TRBJ1-1 | TRBV29-1 | NA
CASSQDTAGYYGYTF | TGTGCCAGCAGCCAAGATACCGCGGGGTACTATGGCTACACCTTC | TRBJ1-2 | TRBV3-1/TRBV3-2 | NA
CASSQGQGRDEQFF | TGTGCCAGCAGTCAGGGTCAGGGGAGGGATGAGCAGTTCTTC | TRBJ2-1 | TRBV28 | NA
CATSRDNGGHQETQYF | TGTGCCACCAGCAGAGATAACGGCGGACATCAAGAGACCCAGTACTTC | TRBJ2-5 | TRBV15 | NA
CASSLRREGLFAEQFF | TGTGCCAGCAGCTTGCGACGGGAGGGCCTCTTCGCTGAGCAGTTCTTC | TRBJ2-1 | TRBV5-6 | TRBD2
CASKPREGQETQYF | TGTGCCAGCAAGCCCAGGGAAGGACAAGAGACCCAGTACTTC | TRBJ2-5 | TRBV6-5 | NA
CASSRDNEQFF | TGTGCCAGCAGCCGGGACAATGAGCAGTTCTTC | TRBJ2-1 | TRBV6-5 | NA
CASSLGGLAEQFF | TGTGCCAGCAGCTTAGGAGGTTTAGCTGAGCAGTTCTTC | TRBJ2-1 | TRBV7-2 | NA
CASSLGGAGGSTETQYF | TGTGCCAGCAGCTTAGGAGGAGCAGGGGGGTCCACGGAGACCCAGTACTTC | TRBJ2-5 | TRBV7-9 | NA
CASSSGREYGGKLFF | TGTGCCAGCAGCTCCGGCAGGGAATACGGTGGAAAACTGTTTTTT | TRBJ1-4 | TRBV7-2 | NA
CASSLEPGGTGAFF | TGTGCCAGCAGTCTAGAACCCGGGGGAACAGGAGCTTTCTTT | TRBJ1-1 | TRBV27 | NA
CASSSETGLVTQYF | TGTGCCAGCAGTTCAGAAACGGGATTGGTGACCCAGTACTTC | TRBJ2-5 | TRBV28 | NA